Sequencing of this T cell receptor beta chain was carried out in a study of blood T cell repertoires in COVID-19. Background on the study: Samples taken during acute and convalescent COVID-19 were collected in the United States, Italy and Spain. PBMCs, B-cell-depleted T cells, or T cells were the source of the cDNA or gDNA that made up the material.

Methods used by the authors: Amplifying reference gene primers gave estimates of nucleated cell counts. Using immunoSEQ multiplex PCR, the repertoire was profiled, and TCRdb retains in-frame clones only, with some absent. V, J and clone size reflect that table, while D and trimming were determined from the DNA. The table shows 95,000 to 110,000 clones, with less than 90% occurring only once. CDR1 and CDR2 from the germline V gene are KGHDR and SFDVKD. The length of the CDR3 is 15 residues. V was trimmed by 3 bases and J by 4 bases, leaving 14 bases between them. This clone was detected ten times or more.

Sequencing was performed on peripheral blood. This clonotype was obtained from a human donor in a cohort sampled during active COVID-19. V usage is TRBV24-1 and J usage is TRBJ1-2; D is unresolved. CDR3 nucleotide sequence: TGTGCCACCAGTGATGTGAATCGGGGAATCTATGGCTACACCTTC. Translation gives CATSDVNRGIYGYTF.